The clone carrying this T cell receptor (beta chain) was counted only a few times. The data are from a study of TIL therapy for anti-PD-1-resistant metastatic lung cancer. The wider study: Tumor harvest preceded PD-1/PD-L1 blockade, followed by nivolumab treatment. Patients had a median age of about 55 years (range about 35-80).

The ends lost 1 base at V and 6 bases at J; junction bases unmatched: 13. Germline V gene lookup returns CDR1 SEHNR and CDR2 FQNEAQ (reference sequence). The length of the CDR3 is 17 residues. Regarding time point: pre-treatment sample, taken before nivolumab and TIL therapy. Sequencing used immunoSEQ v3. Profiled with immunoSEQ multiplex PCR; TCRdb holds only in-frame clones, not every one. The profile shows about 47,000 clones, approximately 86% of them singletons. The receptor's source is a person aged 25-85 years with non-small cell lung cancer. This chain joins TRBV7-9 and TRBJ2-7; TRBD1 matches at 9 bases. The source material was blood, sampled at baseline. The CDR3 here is CASSLGVQGQGVLEQYF. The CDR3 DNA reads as TGTGCCAGCAGCTTAGGGGTCCAGGGACAGGGAGTTCTCGAGCAGTACTTC.